This TCR beta chain derives from a study of CD8+CD57+ T cells in acquired aplastic anemia. Whoever was chosen for sequencing had shown CD8+CD57+ cell expansion by flow cytometry. Comments on this clonotype: The junction does not match germline at one end; this may be a read error.

For CDR3 and TCR beta VDJ profiling, genomic DNA was the template used. TCRdb ran MiXCR on the reads and lists one entry per CDR3 protein. The table lists around 250,000 distinct CDR3 sequences, roughly 82% of them singletons. Germline CDR1 reads SGHVS; CDR2 reads FNYEAQ. CDR3 length equals 14 residues. The receptor's source is a human donor with aplastic anemia. The chain links TRBV7-6 to TRBJ2-5, with a tentative D call TRBD2 (7 bases). The source material was sorted CD4+, CD8+, or CD8+CD57+ T cells (not recorded which) from PBMCs. CDR3 bases: TGTGCCAGCAGAAACGGGGGGCAGGGCGGGGAGCTGTTTTTC. It yields the protein CASRNGGQGGELFF.